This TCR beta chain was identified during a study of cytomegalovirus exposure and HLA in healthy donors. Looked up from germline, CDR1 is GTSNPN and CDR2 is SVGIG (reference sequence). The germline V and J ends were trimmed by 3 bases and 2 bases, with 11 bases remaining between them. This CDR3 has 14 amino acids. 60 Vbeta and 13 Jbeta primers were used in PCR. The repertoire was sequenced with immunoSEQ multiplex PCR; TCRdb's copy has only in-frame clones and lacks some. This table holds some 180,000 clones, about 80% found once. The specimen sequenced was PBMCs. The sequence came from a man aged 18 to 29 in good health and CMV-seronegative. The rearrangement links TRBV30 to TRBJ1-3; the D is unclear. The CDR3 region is CAWRLAGAGNTIYF. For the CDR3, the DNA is TGTGCCTGGAGATTGGCTGGAGCTGGAAACACCATATATTTT.